The 27 T cell receptor beta chains reported below all come from one sample, sequenced in a study of CD8 T cells in Susac syndrome. An amount of RNA that ranged from about 0.45 to 1 ug was reverse transcribed with random hexamers. TCRdb re-called the immunoSEQ multiplex PCR reads through MiXCR, storing one row per CDR3 protein. The sample holds fewer than 200,000 distinct CDR3 sequences, around 95% seen once. What was sequenced was CD8+ T cells from PBMCs. These receptors originate from a human donor with multiple sclerosis.

The chain employs TRBV29-1 and TRBJ2-7; 8 nucleotides align to TRBD1. Per the germline V gene, CDR1 is SQVTM and CDR2 is ANQGSEA. This CDR3 has 12 amino acids. V lost 6 bases, J lost 6 bases, and 7 bases stayed unmatched. The CDR3 region has the DNA TGCAGCGTCCGGACAGGGAGAGGCGAGCAGTACTTC. Amino acids: CSVRTGRGEQYF.

The V gene is TRBV30, the J gene TRBJ2-7; D perhaps matches TRBD2 (5 bases). Per germline, CDR1 GTSNPN and CDR2 SVGIG (reference sequence). This CDR3 is 13 amino acids long. V was pared by 8 bases and J by 0 bases, with 14 bases between. The CDR3, as DNA: TGTGCCGGATTCCTGGGGAGCTCCTACGAGCAGTACTTC. Protein product: CAGFLGSSYEQYF.

This chain joins TRBV27 and TRBJ2-1; possibly TRBD1 for D (5 bases). The germline CDR1 and CDR2 sequences are MNHEY and SMNVEV (reference sequence). The CDR3 length is 11 residues. Trimming shortened V by 3 bases and J by 15 bases, and 12 bases separated the two germline ends. Here the CDR3 reads CASSFGQVLFF. The CDR3 coding sequence is TGTGCCAGCAGTTTTGGACAAGTCCTGTTCTTC.

The chain couples TRBV7-3 to TRBJ1-2, with D possibly TRBD1 on 6 matching bases. Germline V lookup: CDR1 SGHTA, CDR2 FQGTGA. V lost 4 bases and J lost 6, with 12 bases in between. This CDR3 is built from 13 residues. The CDR3 sequence is CASSSHSGDGYTF. The CDR3, as DNA: TGTGCCAGCAGCTCCCATTCAGGGGATGGCTACACCTTC.

The rearrangement joins TRBV4-1 to TRBJ1-1; the D gene is possibly TRBD1 (6 bases). CDR1 is MGHRA, CDR2 YSYEKL, per germline. The length of the CDR3 is 14 residues. Trimming took 2 bases from V and 7 from J, leaving 14 bases between them. CDR3 residues: CASSQRSRQDEAFF. CDR3 bases: TGCGCCAGCAGCCAAAGATCACGACAGGATGAAGCTTTCTTT.

The chain carries TRBV16 and TRBJ1-2; 7 bases fit TRBD1. The V gene end was trimmed by 4 bases and the J gene end by 2 bases; junction bases not matched to a gene: 13. The CDR3 runs 17 residues. CDR1 KGHSY and CDR2 FQNENV come from the germline V gene. In DNA form, the CDR3 reads TGTGCCAGCAGCCCTAGCTCAGGGGGGCGGAGAAACTATGGCTACACCTTC. Translating gives CASSPSSGGRRNYGYTF.

This clonotype is a singleton in its sample. V and J are TRBV29-1 and TRBJ2-7; TRBD1 matches 7 bases. There are 15 residues in the CDR3. Germline V gene data show CDR1 as SQVTM and CDR2 as ANQGSEA. After removal of 0 bases from V and 4 bases from J, the junction contained 9 bases not matched to a gene. DNA for the CDR3: TGCAGCGTTGAAGATCTTGACAGGGTAGGATACGAGCAGTACTTC. Its translation: CSVEDLDRVGYEQYF.

The V and J genes are TRBV30 and TRBJ2-1, with 8 bases lining up with TRBD2. This CDR3 comprises 15 residues. After removal of 3 bases from V and 0 bases from J, the junction contained 4 bases not matched to a gene. The germline gives CDR1 GTSNPN, CDR2 SVGIG (reference sequence). The CDR3 nucleotides read TGTGCCTGGAGAAAACTAGCGGACTCCTACAATGAGCAGTTCTTC. Translated, it gives CAWRKLADSYNEQFF. Drawing the rest from reference TRBV30 and TRBJ2-1, the complete variable domain is SQTIHQWPATLVQPVGSPLSLECTVEGTSNPNLYWYRQAAGRGLQLLFYSVGIGQISSEVPQNLSASRPQDRQFILSSKKLLLSDSGFYLCAWRKLADSYNEQFFGPGTRLTVL.

This rearrangement joins TRBV20-1 to TRBJ2-7, with 7 bases that match TRBD2. V lost 1 base, J lost 2 bases, and 8 bases stayed unmatched. The CDR3 totals 15 residues. Germline CDR1 and CDR2: DFQATT and SNEGSKA (reference sequence). The CDR3 reads CSARVLRETTYEQYF. CDR3 nucleotides: TGCAGTGCTAGAGTTTTGCGGGAGACCACCTACGAGCAGTACTTC.

The chain links TRBV27 to TRBJ2-7, with TRBD1 identical over 10 bases. V shed 5 bases and J 5 bases; nucleotides not matched to a gene: 9. CDR1 is MNHEY, CDR2 SMNVEV, per germline (reference sequence). CDR3 size: 15 residues. CDR3 nucleotides: TGTGCCAGCAGTGTAGCGGGACAGGGGCCCGACGAGCAGTACTTC. Translation: CASSVAGQGPDEQYF.

The genes are TRBV11-2 and TRBJ2-7; D remains unclear. V gave up 2 bases and J gave up 3 bases, with 11 bases separating them. This CDR3 region has 14 residues. Per the germline V gene, CDR1 is SGHAT and CDR2 is FQNNGV. CDR3 sequence (DNA): TGTGCCAGCAGCTTATCCGGGCCCAACTACGAGCAGTACTTC. Residues: CASSLSGPNYEQYF.

J is TRBJ2-1 and V is TRBV13, with a weak D call TRBD2 (6 bases). V was shortened by 6 bases and J by 12 bases, with 15 bases between the two germline ends. The CDR3 runs to 12 residues. The germline gives CDR1 PRHDT, CDR2 FYEKMQ (reference sequence). Here the CDR3 DNA reads TGTGCCAGCAGTTCCGGGAGTTCTGCGCAGTTCTTC. Its protein product is CASSSGSSAQFF. Supplemented by reference TRBV13 and TRBJ2-1, the full variable domain reads AAGVIQSPRHLIKEKRETATLKCYPIPRHDTVYWYQQGPGQDPQFLISFYEKMQSDKGSIPDRFSAQQFSDYHSELNMSSLELGDSALYFCASSSGSSAQFFGPGTRLTVL.

The V and J genes are TRBV11-2 and TRBJ1-5; no firm D call. Trimming removed 0 bases at V and 5 bases at J, with 14 bases between. Germline CDR1 and CDR2: SGHAT and FQNNGV. CDR3 length equals 16 residues. The DNA for the CDR3 is TGTGCCAGCAGCTTAGATTATACCCGAATGGATCAGCCCCAGCATTTT. It codes for CASSLDYTRMDQPQHF.

This clonotype was counted a single time. This rearrangement joins TRBV9 to TRBJ2-5; tentatively, D is TRBD2 (6 bases). From germline, CDR1 is SGDLS and CDR2 YYNGEE. Between the trimmed V and J ends, which lost 4 bases and 2 bases, there was a span of 12 bases. The CDR3 consists of 14 residues. This CDR3 is CASSHRDSQETQYF. In DNA, the CDR3 is TGTGCCAGCAGCCATCGGGACTCGCAAGAGACCCAGTACTTC.

The gene calls are TRBV12-5 and TRBJ2-1; D is possibly TRBD1 (5 bases). The length of the CDR3 is 13 residues. Trimming took 4 bases from V and 5 from J, leaving 9 bases between them. Per the germline V gene, CDR1 is LGHNT and CDR2 is FRNRAP. The CDR3 DNA follows: TGTGCTAGTGGTTACTCGACAGACAATGAGCAGTTCTTC. Protein product: CASGYSTDNEQFF.

V is TRBV9 and J is TRBJ2-1, with a possible D match to TRBD2 (7 bases). Germline assignment: CDR1 SGDLS and CDR2 YYNGEE. This CDR3 spans 16 amino acids. Trimming shortened V by 3 bases and J by 4 bases, and 17 bases separated the two germline ends. This chain's CDR3 is CASSEGGGSSYNEQFF. The CDR3 coding sequence is TGTGCCAGCAGCGAGGGGGGCGGGAGCTCGTACAATGAGCAGTTCTTC.

The J gene is TRBJ1-1, the V gene TRBV7-8; D remains unclear. This CDR3 contains 17 residues. Trimming cost V 5 bases and J 1 base, with 20 bases left between them. Germline loops: CDR1 SGHVS, CDR2 FQNEAQ. CDR3 protein: CASSPRRKGAKNTEAFF. Here the CDR3 DNA reads TGTGCCAGCAGCCCAAGACGGAAAGGCGCAAAGAACACTGAAGCTTTCTTT.

This chain uses TRBV7-9 with TRBJ2-3; 7 bases are shared with TRBD2. Germline V gene data show CDR1 as SEHNR and CDR2 as FQNEAQ (reference sequence). The CDR3 runs to 17 residues. V shed 4 bases and J 2 bases; nucleotides not matched to a gene: 12. Here the CDR3 reads CASSSPILAVVTDTQYF. The CDR3 nucleotides read TGTGCCAGCAGCTCTCCCATTCTAGCGGTAGTCACAGATACGCAGTATTTT.

Written as DNA, the CDR3 is TGTGCCAGCAGCCCCCATTCAAGCAATGAGCAGTTCTTC. Amino acids: CASSPHSSNEQFF. The V and J genes are TRBV13 and TRBJ2-1, with D unresolved. The CDR3 runs to 13 residues. Trimming removed 5 bases at V and 6 bases at J, with 11 bases between. In germline, CDR1 is PRHDT, CDR2 FYEKMQ (reference sequence). Full variable domain (outside the CDR3, taken from reference TRBV13 and TRBJ2-1): AAGVIQSPRHLIKEKRETATLKCYPIPRHDTVYWYQQGPGQDPQFLISFYEKMQSDKGSIPDRFSAQQFSDYHSELNMSSLELGDSALYFCASSPHSSNEQFFGPGTRLTVL.

This clonotype was observed a handful of times. The chain uses TRBV7-2 and TRBJ2-7, with TRBD2 matching 7 bases. The V and J ends lost 2 bases and 2 bases, in that order; junction bases with no gene match: 3. This CDR3 is 14 amino acids long. Germline CDR1 is SGHTA and CDR2 is FQGNSA. CDR3 sequence (DNA): TGTGCCAGCAGCTTAAGGGGACTACCCTACGAGCAGTACTTC. Amino acid sequence: CASSLRGLPYEQYF.

CDR3 sequence reads: CASFGVASSYNEQFF. CDR3 nucleotides: TGTGCCAGCTTTGGGGTTGCAAGCTCCTACAATGAGCAGTTCTTC. This chain connects TRBV7-9 to TRBJ2-1; D unresolved. V was trimmed by 8 bases and J by 0 bases, leaving 14 bases between them. The CDR3 is 15 residues long. Germline values: CDR1 SEHNR, CDR2 FQNEAQ (reference sequence).

This chain uses TRBV30 with TRBJ1-5; 9 nucleotides line up with TRBD1. CDR1 is GTSNPN, CDR2 SVGIG, per germline (reference sequence). V lost 4 bases, J lost 5 bases, and 6 bases stayed unmatched. The CDR3 sequence is 14 residues long. The CDR3 loop is CAWNPGQGHQPQHF. The DNA of the CDR3 is TGTGCCTGGAATCCGGGACAGGGACATCAGCCCCAGCATTTT. The entire variable domain, with the rest obtained from reference TRBV30 and TRBJ1-5, is as follows: SQTIHQWPATLVQPVGSPLSLECTVEGTSNPNLYWYRQAAGRGLQLLFYSVGIGQISSEVPQNLSASRPQDRQFILSSKKLLLSDSGFYLCAWNPGQGHQPQHFGDGTRLSIL.

This sequence joins TRBV23-1 and TRBJ2-5; TRBD1 might be the D (6 bases). TRBV23-1 is annotated as an ORF whose role is uncertain. This CDR3 contains 15 residues. Trimming took 2 bases from V and 4 from J, leaving 14 bases between them. CDR3 DNA sequence: TGCGCCAGCAGTCAAGGGGGCTGCCACAGAGAGACCCAGTACTTC. Amino acid sequence: CASSQGGCHRETQYF.

This rearrangement joins TRBV25-1 to TRBJ2-7, with TRBD1 matching over 8 bases. V shed 4 bases, J shed 5 bases, and the junction held 10 bases outside the gene matches. CDR1 is MGHDK, CDR2 SYGVNS, per germline. This CDR3 is 15 amino acids long. The CDR3 region is CASSGRGQLLHEQYF. The DNA for the CDR3 is TGTGCCAGCAGTGGCAGGGGGCAATTGCTCCACGAGCAGTACTTC.

The rearrangement joins TRBV7-9 to TRBJ2-1; D is perhaps TRBD1 or TRBD2 (5 bases each). The CDR3 consists of 16 residues. Germline values: CDR1 SEHNR, CDR2 FQNEAQ (reference sequence). V lost 3 bases and J 0 bases, leaving 12 bases between the germline ends. CDR3 loop: CASSFHEGPSYNEQFF. CDR3 sequence (DNA): TGTGCCAGCAGCTTTCATGAGGGGCCCTCCTACAATGAGCAGTTCTTC.

The sample holds a few counts of this clonotype. V and J are TRBV29-1 and TRBJ2-7, with D possibly being TRBD2 (5 bases). V gave up 0 bases and J gave up 5 bases, with 14 bases separating them. CDR1 is SQVTM, CDR2 ANQGSEA, per germline. There are 14 residues in the CDR3. CDR3 DNA sequence: TGCAGCGTTGAAGAAGGAAAGGGAGCGAACGAGCAGTACTTC. It is translated as CSVEEGKGANEQYF.

This clonotype was detected only once. This chain joins TRBV7-8 and TRBJ2-1, with a weak D call TRBD1 (6 bases). The CDR3 totals 15 residues. Between the trimmed V and J ends, which lost 5 bases and 1 base, there was a span of 12 bases. CDR1 SGHVS and CDR2 FQNEAQ come from the germline V gene. CDR3 sequence: CASSPARGSYNEQFF. CDR3 DNA sequence: TGTGCCAGCAGCCCCGCGAGGGGGTCCTACAATGAGCAGTTCTTC.